Shown below are 24 T cell receptor beta chains from a single sample sequenced in a study of sequential checkpoint blockade in melanoma (dated by TCRdb to the late 2010s). Receptors were amplified or captured by the immunoSEQ multiplex PCR assay. This immuneACCESS table, as held by TCRdb, lists in-frame sequences with V and J called but not all clones. Of the missing ones, under half trace to an unresolved V gene in checked studies; the others have no known cause. The sample table shows around 18,000 clones, and roughly 74% are seen once. Of the sample, around 32% falls within the top ten clones. What the treatment or condition label conveys for this sample: randomized to nivolumab then ipilimumab (arm A) or the reverse (arm B). The source material was CD8+ T cells sorted from blood (inferred from file names), sampled from a patient given nivolumab and ipilimumab in sequence. The receptors come from a human donor with melanoma.

The CDR3 DNA reads TGTGCCATCAGCGAAACGACAGGGGGTAACACCGGGGAGCTGTTTTTT. Encoded protein: CAISETTGGNTGELFF. The chain links TRBV10-3 to TRBJ2-2, with 9 bases matching TRBD1. V lost 6 bases to trimming and J lost 2 bases; unmatched junction nucleotides: 7. CDR1 is ENHRY, CDR2 SYGVKD, per germline. The CDR3 has 16 residues.

This clone was observed a few times. The V call is TRBV6-1, the J call TRBJ2-7, with unresolved D. V gave up 8 bases and J gave up 1 base, with 15 bases separating them. The CDR3 has 14 residues. Germline CDR1 MNHNS, CDR2 SASEGT. For the CDR3, the DNA is TGTGCCAGCTGCCTGATGGGCAATTCCTACGAGCAGTACTTC. This gives the protein CASCLMGNSYEQYF.

This chain uses TRBV6-4 with TRBJ2-3, with 9 bases aligning to TRBD1. After removal of 4 bases from V and 4 bases from J, the junction contained 9 bases not matched to a gene. The CDR3 loop spans 16 amino acids. The germline V gene encodes CDR1 MRHNA and CDR2 SNTAGT. The chain's CDR3 is CASSAALGDRADTQYF. In DNA form, the CDR3 reads TGTGCCAGCAGTGCAGCCCTAGGGGACAGGGCAGATACGCAGTATTTT.

V and J are TRBV5-6 and TRBJ2-3, with TRBD1 matching over 10 bases. The CDR3 is 14 residues long. V dropped 4 bases and J dropped 5; count of bases not matched to a gene: 4. In germline, CDR1 is SGHDT, CDR2 YYEEEE. CDR3 sequence: CASSAGTGVDTQYF. The CDR3 coding sequence is TGTGCCAGCAGCGCCGGGACAGGGGTAGATACGCAGTATTTT.

The V call is TRBV7-9, the J call TRBJ2-2; D ambiguous. The CDR3 totals 13 residues. Trimming pared 8 bases from V and 3 bases from J, leaving 10 bases between. Germline CDR1 is SEHNR and CDR2 is FQNEAQ (reference sequence). CDR3 loop: CASAPVHTGELFF. CDR3 DNA sequence: TGTGCCAGCGCCCCAGTTCACACCGGGGAGCTGTTTTTT.

The table lists this clone with a few counts. This rearrangement joins TRBV6-5 to TRBJ1-2, with D hard to call. Trimming stripped 7 bases from V and 8 bases from J, with 20 bases between. This CDR3 is 14 amino acids long. The V gene's germline CDR1 is MNHEY and CDR2 SVGAGI. The CDR3 protein is CASTSPEYRGGYTF. For the CDR3, the DNA is TGTGCCAGCACCTCCCCAGAATATCGCGGAGGCTACACCTTC.

V is TRBV19 and J is TRBJ2-3; TRBD1 matches at 8 bases. V gave up 7 bases and J gave up 4 bases; unmatched junction bases: 10. This CDR3 spans 15 amino acids. CDR1 is LNHDA and CDR2 is SQIVND in the germline V gene (reference sequence). CDR3 nucleotide sequence: TGTGCCAGTAAGGGGACAGGCCTTCCCCCAGATACGCAGTATTTT. Its protein is CASKGTGLPPDTQYF.

The chain carries TRBV11-2 and TRBJ1-2; 8 bases fit TRBD1. V trimming: 1 base; J trimming: 7 bases; junction bases outside the gene matches: 11. The length of the CDR3 is 16 residues. CDR1 and CDR2 from the germline V gene are SGHAT and FQNNGV. CDR3 residues: CASSLVPQGAMAGYTF. In DNA form, the CDR3 reads TGTGCCAGCAGCTTAGTCCCCCAGGGGGCGATGGCTGGCTACACCTTC.

This clone was seen more than once but under ten times. The chain employs TRBV7-9 and TRBJ1-4; 9 nucleotides agree with TRBD1. The junction had 8 bases not matched to a gene; V was cut back by 5 bases and J by 7 bases. CDR3 size: 15 residues. Germline V CDR1 and CDR2: SEHNR, FQNEAQ (reference sequence). The CDR3 bases are TGTGCCAGCAGCCCCCCGGGACAGGGTCGTGAAAAACTGTTTTTT. Protein product: CASSPPGQGREKLFF.

This clone has more than one count but fewer than ten. An end of the junction differs from the germline gene, which may be a read error. The chain employs TRBV6-4 and TRBJ2-2; 7 bases line up with TRBD1. CDR1 and CDR2 (germline): MRHNA, SNTAGT. The CDR3 spans 15 residues. The CDR3 bases are TGTGCCAGCAGTGAAGACAGGGCTGGGCACCGGGGAGCTGTTTTT. Translation gives CASSEDRAGHRGAVF.

This clone was observed a handful of times. The V gene is TRBV5-6, the J gene TRBJ2-7, with TRBD1 identical over 9 bases. Trimming at V came to 3 bases and at J to 2 bases, leaving 6 bases not matched to a gene. The CDR3 loop spans 15 amino acids. CDR1 SGHDT and CDR2 YYEEEE come from the germline V gene. This CDR3 reads CASSWGDRVPYEQYF. The DNA of the CDR3 is TGTGCCAGCAGCTGGGGGGACAGGGTCCCCTACGAGCAGTACTTC.

The J gene is TRBJ2-5, the V gene TRBV6-4, with 10 nucleotides matching TRBD2. CDR3 length equals 15 residues. CDR1 and CDR2 from the germline V gene are MRHNA and SNTAGT. The ends lost 0 bases at V and 2 bases at J; junction bases unmatched: 0. CDR3 coding DNA: TGTGCCAGCAGTGACTCGACTAGCGGGCAAGAGACCCAGTACTTC. It translates to CASSDSTSGQETQYF.

The CDR3 sequence is CASSDGGQGISEAFF. CDR3 DNA sequence: TGTGCCAGCAGTGATGGCGGACAGGGAATTTCTGAAGCTTTCTTT. The chain joins TRBV6-4 to TRBJ1-1; the match to TRBD1 covers 8 bases. This CDR3 is built from 15 residues. From germline, CDR1 is MRHNA and CDR2 SNTAGT. Trimming took 3 bases from V and 6 from J; bases not matched to a gene: 9.

The rearrangement joins TRBV4-3 to TRBJ2-1; TRBD2 agrees at 9 bases. Germline CDR1 is LGHNA and CDR2 is YSLEER. The trim removed 0 bases at V and 6 bases at J, leaving 6 bases unmatched. The CDR3 has 16 amino acids. The CDR3 nucleotides are TGCGCCAGCAGCCAAGAACCTAGCGGGACAAGCAATGAGCAGTTCTTC. This translates into CASSQEPSGTSNEQFF.

This clone occurred once. The chain couples TRBV9 to TRBJ2-3; 7 nucleotides align to TRBD2. V dropped 4 bases and J dropped 7; count of bases not matched to a gene: 6. Germline loops: CDR1 SGDLS, CDR2 YYNGEE. The CDR3 covers 13 residues. DNA of the CDR3: TGTGCCAGCAGCCCAACTAGCGCGAATACGCAGTATTTT. It is translated as CASSPTSANTQYF.

The rearrangement links TRBV5-1 to TRBJ2-1; the match to TRBD2 covers 7 bases. This CDR3 has 16 amino acids. Germline V gives CDR1 SGHRS, CDR2 YFSETQ. With 2 bases clipped from V and 5 bases from J, the junction kept 10 bases outside the gene matches. CDR3 bases: TGCGCCAGCAGCTTCAGTGACGGGGGGAGAAACAATGAGCAGTTCTTC. Encoded protein: CASSFSDGGRNNEQFF. The variable domain in full, completed from reference TRBV5-1 and TRBJ2-1, reads KAGVTQTPRYLIKTRGQQVTLSCSPISGHRSVSWYQQTPGQGLQFLFEYFSETQRNKGNFPGRFSGRQFSNSRSEMNVSTLELGDSALYLCASSFSDGGRNNEQFFGPGTRLTVL.

V is TRBV7-9 and J is TRBJ2-7; the D gene is possibly TRBD2 (5 bases). The germline V and J ends were trimmed by 4 bases and 6 bases, with 25 bases remaining between them. The CDR3 runs to 17 residues. In germline, CDR1 is SEHNR, CDR2 FQNEAQ (reference sequence). CDR3 loop: CASSSKGNAGPDAEQYF. As DNA, the CDR3 is TGTGCCAGCAGCTCAAAGGGTAATGCGGGCCCAGACGCCGAGCAGTACTTC.

The J gene is TRBJ1-1, the V gene TRBV28, with a possible D match to TRBD1 (5 bases). The CDR3 has 14 amino acids. In germline, CDR1 is MDHEN, CDR2 SYDVKM. The ends were cut back, 7 bases at V and 6 bases at J, with 18 bases in the middle. The CDR3 sequence: CASTLPGGDAEAFF. The CDR3, as DNA: TGTGCCAGCACCCTCCCGGGGGGTGACGCTGAAGCTTTCTTT.

The chain carries TRBV6-4 and TRBJ1-5; D possibly corresponds to TRBD1 (5 bases). Trimming stripped 5 bases from V and 1 base from J, with 6 bases between. Germline V gives CDR1 MRHNA, CDR2 SNTAGT. CDR3 length: 13 residues. CDR3 coding DNA: TGTGCCAGCAGTCAGGGAAGCAATCAGCCCCAGCATTTT. Translating gives CASSQGSNQPQHF.

This chain connects TRBV7-9 to TRBJ2-5; 7 positions match TRBD2. The assigned J gene may be wrong: the sequence end matches TRBJ2-7 better. The CDR3 covers 15 residues. Germline CDR1 and CDR2: SEHNR and FQNEAQ (reference sequence). This CDR3 reads CASSFSGTTPYEQYF. Here the CDR3 DNA reads TGTGCCAGCAGCTTCTCCGGGACTACTCCCTACGAGCAGTACTTC.

This clone appeared a single time. The V gene is TRBV11-3, the J gene TRBJ1-4, with 9 bases identical to TRBD1. The CDR3 sequence is 16 residues long. In germline, CDR1 is SGHNT, CDR2 YENEEA. Unmatched junction bases numbered 11, after V lost 5 bases and J lost 7 bases. CDR3 protein: CASSRSQGALGEKLFF. The CDR3 coding sequence is TGTGCCAGCAGCCGTTCACAGGGGGCCCTCGGTGAAAAACTGTTTTTT.

CDR3 amino acids: CSVVRGAALDEQFF. In nucleotides, the CDR3 is TGCAGCGTTGTACGGGGGGCGGCTCTCGATGAGCAGTTCTTC. The rearrangement joins TRBV29-1 to TRBJ2-1; a weak D match, TRBD2 (7 bases). Germline CDR1 SQVTM, CDR2 ANQGSEA. Trimming left V 4 bases short and J 8 bases short, with 18 bases between. CDR3 length: 14 amino acids.

The chain carries TRBV27 and TRBJ2-7; TRBD1 is a possible D gene (5 bases). The CDR3 runs to 14 residues. Germline CDR1 reads MNHEY; CDR2 reads SMNVEV (reference sequence). Trimming shortened V by 3 bases and J by 3 bases, and 12 bases separated the two germline ends. In DNA, the CDR3 is TGTGCCAGCAGTTTGCAGGGATCGATCTACGAGCAGTACTTC. Residues: CASSLQGSIYEQYF.

The chain combines TRBV19 with TRBJ1-1; D uncertain. The CDR3 consists of 13 residues. The germline V gene encodes CDR1 LNHDA and CDR2 SQIVND (reference sequence). V shed 6 bases and J shed 2 bases, with 10 bases lying between them. DNA for the CDR3: TGTGCCAGTAGAATAACAGTTAACACTGAAGCTTTCTTT. Protein: CASRITVNTEAFF.